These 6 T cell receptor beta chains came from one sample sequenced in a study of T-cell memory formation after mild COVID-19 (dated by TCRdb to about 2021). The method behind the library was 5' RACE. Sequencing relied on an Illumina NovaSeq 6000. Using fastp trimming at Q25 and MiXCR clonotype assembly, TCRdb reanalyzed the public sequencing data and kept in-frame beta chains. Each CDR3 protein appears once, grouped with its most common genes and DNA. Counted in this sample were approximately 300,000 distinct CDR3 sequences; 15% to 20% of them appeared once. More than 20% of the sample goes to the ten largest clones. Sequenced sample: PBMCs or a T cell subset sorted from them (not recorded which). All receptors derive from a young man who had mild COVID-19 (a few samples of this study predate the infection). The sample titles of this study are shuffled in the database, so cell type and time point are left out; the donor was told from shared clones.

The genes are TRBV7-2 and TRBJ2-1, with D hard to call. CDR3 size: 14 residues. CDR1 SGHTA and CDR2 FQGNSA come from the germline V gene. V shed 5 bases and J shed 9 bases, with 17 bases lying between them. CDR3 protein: CASSLGRIKGEQFF. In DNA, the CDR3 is TGTGCCAGCAGCCTTGGACGGATTAAAGGTGAGCAGTTCTTC.

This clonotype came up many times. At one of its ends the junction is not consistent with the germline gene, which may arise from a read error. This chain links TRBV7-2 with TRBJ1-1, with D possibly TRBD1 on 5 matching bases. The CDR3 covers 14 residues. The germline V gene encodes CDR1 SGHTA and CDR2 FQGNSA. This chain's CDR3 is CASSLGGSNTEAFF. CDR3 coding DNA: TGCGCCAGCAGCTTGGGGGGTTCGAACACTGAAGCTTTCTTT.

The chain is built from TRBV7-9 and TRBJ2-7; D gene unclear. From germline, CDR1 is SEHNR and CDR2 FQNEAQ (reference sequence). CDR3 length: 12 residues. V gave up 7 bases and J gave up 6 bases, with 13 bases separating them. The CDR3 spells CASNPGWGEQYF. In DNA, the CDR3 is TGTGCCAGCAACCCCGGTTGGGGCGAGCAGTACTTC. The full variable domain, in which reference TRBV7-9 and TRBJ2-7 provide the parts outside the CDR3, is DTGVSQNPRHKITKRGQNVTFRCDPISEHNRLYWYRQTLGQGPEFLTYFQNEAQLEKSRLLSDRFSAERPKGSFSTLEIQRTEQGDSAMYLCASNPGWGEQYFGPGTRLTVT.

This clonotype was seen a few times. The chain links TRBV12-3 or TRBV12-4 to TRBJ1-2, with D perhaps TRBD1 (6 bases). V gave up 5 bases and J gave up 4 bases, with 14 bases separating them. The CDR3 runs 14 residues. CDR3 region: CASSPQGLFYGYTF. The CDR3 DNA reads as TGTGCCAGCAGTCCACAGGGCCTTTTCTATGGCTACACCTTC.

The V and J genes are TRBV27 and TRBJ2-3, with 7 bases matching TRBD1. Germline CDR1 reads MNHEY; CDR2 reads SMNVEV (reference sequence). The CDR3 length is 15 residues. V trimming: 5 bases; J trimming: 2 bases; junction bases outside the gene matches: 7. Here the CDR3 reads CASSLGQALTDTQYF. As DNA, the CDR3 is TGTGCCAGCAGTCTCGGACAGGCGCTCACAGATACGCAGTATTTT.

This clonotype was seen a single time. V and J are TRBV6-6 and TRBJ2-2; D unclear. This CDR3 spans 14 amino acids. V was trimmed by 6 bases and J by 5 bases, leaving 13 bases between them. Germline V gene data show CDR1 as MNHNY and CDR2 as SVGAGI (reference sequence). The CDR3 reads CASRSPVGTGELFF. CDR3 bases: TGTGCCAGCAGATCCCCTGTCGGGACCGGGGAGCTGTTTTTT.